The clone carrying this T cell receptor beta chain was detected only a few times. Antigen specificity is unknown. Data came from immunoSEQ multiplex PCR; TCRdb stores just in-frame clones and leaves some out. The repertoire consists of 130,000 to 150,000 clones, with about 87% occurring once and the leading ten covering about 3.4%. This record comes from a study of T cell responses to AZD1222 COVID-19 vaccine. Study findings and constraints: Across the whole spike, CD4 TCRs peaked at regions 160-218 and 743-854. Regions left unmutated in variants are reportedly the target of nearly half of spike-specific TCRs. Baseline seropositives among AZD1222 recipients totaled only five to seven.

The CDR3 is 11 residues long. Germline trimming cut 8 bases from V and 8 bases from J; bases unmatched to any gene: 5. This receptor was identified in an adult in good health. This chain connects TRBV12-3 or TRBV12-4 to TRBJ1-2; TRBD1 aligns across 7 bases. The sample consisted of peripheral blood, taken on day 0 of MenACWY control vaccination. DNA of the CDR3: TGTGCCAGCCGGGACAGAGGGGGCTACACCTTC. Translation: CASRDRGGYTF.